The sequence of this TCR beta chain was determined in a study of blood T cell repertoires in COVID-19. The wider study: Acute and convalescent COVID-19 samples came from the United States, Italy and Spain. T cells, B-cell-depleted T cells, or PBMCs supplied cDNA or gDNA.

V shed 5 bases and J shed 0 bases, with 14 bases lying between them. Per germline, CDR1 MDHEN and CDR2 SYDVKM. The CDR3 is 16 amino acids. Per the study methods: Reference gene primer amplification gave nucleated cell count estimates. Clones were sequenced by immunoSEQ multiplex PCR, and TCRdb holds only the in-frame ones, with some missing. V, J and clone size were drawn from that table, and D and trimming were deduced from the DNA. The table has fewer than 200,000 clones, roughly 70% seen once; the top ten hold under 3.5%. The material sequenced was peripheral blood. The rearrangement links TRBV28 to TRBJ1-5; unclear D gene. The receptor was isolated from an elderly woman with acute or convalescent COVID-19. This chain's CDR3 is CASSLLAPGSNQPQHF. CDR3 bases: TGTGCCAGCAGTCTGCTGGCTCCGGGTAGCAATCAGCCCCAGCATTTT.